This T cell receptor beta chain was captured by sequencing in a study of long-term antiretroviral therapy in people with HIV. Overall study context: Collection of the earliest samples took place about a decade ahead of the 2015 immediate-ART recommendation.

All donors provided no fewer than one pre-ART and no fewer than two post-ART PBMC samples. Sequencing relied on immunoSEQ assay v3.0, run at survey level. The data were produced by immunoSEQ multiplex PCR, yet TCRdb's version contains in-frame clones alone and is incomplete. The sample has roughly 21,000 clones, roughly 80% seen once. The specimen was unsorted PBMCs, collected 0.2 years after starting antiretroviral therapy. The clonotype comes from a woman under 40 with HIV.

The CDR3: CASSLAGTGGAFF. CDR3 nucleotides: TGTGCCAGCAGCTTAGCAGGGACAGGAGGAGCTTTCTTT. The chain carries TRBV7-2 and TRBJ1-1; the match to TRBD1 covers 8 bases. V shed 0 bases and J 10 bases; nucleotides not matched to a gene: 4. The germline CDR1 and CDR2 sequences are SGHTA and FQGNSA. The CDR3 is 13 amino acids.